This entry lists 32 T cell receptor beta chains sequenced from one sample in a study of T cells in Graves' hyperthyroidism and ophthalmopathy (dated by TCRdb to the late 2010s). The library was obtained by multiplex PCR. Sequencing instrument: Illumina HiSeq 2000. The TCR beta CDR3 regions were amplified from RNA transcripts. The first round of RT-PCR for the TCR CDR3 was performed with the HTBI primer set and the Qiagen OneStep RT-PCR kit. TCRdb applied fastp at Q25 and MiXCR to the public reads, then kept only in-frame beta chains. Entries are consolidated by CDR3 protein sequence, retaining the most common genes and DNA. The sample contains around 370,000 distinct CDR3 sequences, around a sixth of them found a single time. The ten most abundant clones make up roughly two fifths of the sample. The specimen was blood. These receptors all stem from a man aged 18 to 35 with Graves' ophthalmopathy.

This clonotype was seen many times. J is TRBJ1-3 and V is TRBV3-1; D unclear. Per germline, CDR1 LGHDT and CDR2 YNNKEL (reference sequence). The CDR3 spans 14 residues. The V and J ends lost 1 base and 3 bases respectively, with 7 bases between them. The CDR3 here is CASSQGFIGNTIYF. CDR3 coding DNA: TGTGCCAGCAGCCAAGGGTTTATTGGAAACACCATATATTTT.

This clonotype was counted at least ten times. The chain joins TRBV28 to TRBJ2-7; TRBD1 agrees at 8 bases. The junction had 5 bases not matched to a gene; V was cut back by 6 bases and J by 4 bases. The CDR3 extends over 13 amino acids. Per the germline V gene, CDR1 is MDHEN and CDR2 is SYDVKM. CDR3 region: CASRQQGGYEQYF. In DNA, the CDR3 is TGTGCCAGCAGACAACAGGGGGGATACGAGCAGTACTTC.

The rearrangement links TRBV7-8 to TRBJ2-7; 13 bases align to TRBD2. With V trimmed by 4 bases and J by 2 bases, 11 bases remained unmatched. This CDR3 is 18 amino acids long. CDR1 SGHVS and CDR2 FQNEAQ come from the germline V gene. The CDR3 DNA follows: TGTGCCAGCAGCTATCGACCCGGGACTAGCGGGGCCACCTACGAGCAGTACTTC. Protein product: CASSYRPGTSGATYEQYF.

This sequence joins TRBV5-5 and TRBJ2-1; 7 bases map to TRBD1. Per germline, CDR1 SGHKS and CDR2 YYEKEE (reference sequence). Trimming took 0 bases from V and 4 from J; bases not matched to a gene: 4. The CDR3 consists of 15 residues. For the CDR3, the DNA is TGTGCCAGCAGCTTGGTGGGACAGATATACAATGAGCAGTTCTTC. It specifies CASSLVGQIYNEQFF. Based on the CDR3 plus reference TRBV5-5 and TRBJ2-1, the full variable domain is DAGVTQSPTHLIKTRGQQVTLRCSPISGHKSVSWYQQVLGQGPQFIFQYYEKEERGRGNFPDRFSARQFPNYSSELNVNALLLGDSALYLCASSLVGQIYNEQFFGPGTRLTVL.

The chain uses TRBV12-3 or TRBV12-4 and TRBJ2-1; 15 bases fit TRBD2. This CDR3 is 15 amino acids long. V shed 8 bases, J shed 9 bases, and the junction held 8 bases outside the gene matches. The CDR3 is CASRTSGGASTEQFF. In nucleotides, the CDR3 is TGTGCCAGCCGGACTAGCGGGGGGGCATCTACTGAGCAGTTCTTC.

The chain has TRBV24-1 and TRBJ1-6; D is possibly TRBD1 (6 bases). The CDR3 is made up of 16 amino acids. In germline, CDR1 is KGHDR, CDR2 SFDVKD. Trimming shortened V by 4 bases and J by 8 bases, and 17 bases separated the two germline ends. The CDR3 loop reads CATSDPTGGPDSPLHF. In nucleotides, the CDR3 is TGTGCCACCAGTGACCCGACAGGAGGGCCCGATTCACCCCTCCACTTT.

The chain recombines TRBV5-6 with TRBJ1-1; D not certain. There are 13 residues in the CDR3. Trimming removed 4 bases at V and 3 bases at J, with 10 bases between. Looked up from germline, CDR1 is SGHDT and CDR2 is YYEEEE. CDR3 nucleotides: TGTGCCAGCAGCCTAATCCTGGACACTGAAGCTTTCTTT. Its translation is CASSLILDTEAFF.

The CDR3 here is CSARDPRTSGYEQYF. The CDR3, as DNA: TGCAGTGCTAGAGATCCCCGGACTAGCGGCTACGAGCAGTACTTC. This sequence joins TRBV20-1 and TRBJ2-7; 10 bases line up with TRBD2. The germline gives CDR1 DFQATT, CDR2 SNEGSKA (reference sequence). V was clipped by 0 bases and J by 3 bases; unmatched bases: 5. The CDR3 runs 15 residues.

This clonotype was seen more than once but under ten times. The V and J genes are TRBV6-1 and TRBJ2-7, with D possibly TRBD1 on 6 matching bases. The CDR3 covers 14 residues. Germline V gene data show CDR1 as MNHNS and CDR2 as SASEGT. V lost 8 bases and J 4 bases, leaving 18 bases between the germline ends. The CDR3 sequence is CASAATGFWYEQYF. DNA of the CDR3: TGTGCCAGCGCGGCTACAGGGTTTTGGTACGAGCAGTACTTC.

This clonotype was seen repeatedly, ten times or more. The chain has TRBV6-2 or TRBV6-3 and TRBJ1-2; D possibly corresponds to TRBD1 (5 bases). Germline V gene lookup returns CDR1 MNHEY and CDR2 SVGEGT. This CDR3 spans 14 amino acids. V shed 5 bases and J shed 6 bases, with 16 bases lying between them. The DNA of the CDR3 is TGTGCCAGCAGTGAGCCGGGACCAACCGATGGCTACACCTTC. It encodes CASSEPGPTDGYTF.

This clonotype occurred a few times. A single base separates this from a much larger clone, so it may be a read error. No conserved phenylalanine or tryptophan ends this CDR3, so it is likely a read error. This chain connects TRBV6-5 to TRBJ1-1; maybe TRBD1 (6 bases). The germline V gene has CDR1 MNHEY and CDR2 SVGAGI. Deletions cut 0 bases from V and 1 base from J, with 15 bases between. The CDR3 is 17 residues long. Here the CDR3 DNA reads TGTGCCAGCAGTTACTCGGCTCTACAGGGAACGAACACTGAAGCTTTCCTT. Protein product: CASSYSALQGTNTEAFL.

This clonotype came up a few times. The chain recombines TRBV5-1 with TRBJ1-4; D perhaps matches TRBD1 (5 bases). Per the germline V gene, CDR1 is SGHRS and CDR2 is YFSETQ. Trimming removed 1 base from V and 8 bases from J, with 15 bases in between. CDR3 length: 15 amino acids. For the CDR3, the DNA is TGCGCCAGCAGCTTGCTCGGGACTTCAGGGGAAAAACTGTTTTTT. As protein: CASSLLGTSGEKLFF.

This clonotype was detected ten times or more. This rearrangement joins TRBV2 to TRBJ1-1; D is unresolved. This CDR3 has 14 amino acids. Germline V lookup: CDR1 SNHLY, CDR2 FYNNEI. Deletions cut 6 bases from V and 0 bases from J, with 11 bases between. CDR3 amino acids: CASRLHLVNTEAFF. The CDR3 coding sequence is TGTGCCAGCAGACTGCATCTTGTGAACACTGAAGCTTTCTTT.

This clonotype was seen only a few times. The chain couples TRBV28 to TRBJ1-2, with 9 nucleotides matching TRBD1. Germline-derived CDR1 and CDR2 are MDHEN and SYDVKM. With 7 bases clipped from V and 7 bases from J, the junction kept 13 bases outside the gene matches. This CDR3 has 15 residues. CDR3 coding DNA: TGTGCCAGCACCCGGCCCCGGACAGGGGTAGGTGGCTACACCTTC. Protein: CASTRPRTGVGGYTF.

The J gene is TRBJ2-3, the V gene TRBV7-9, with TRBD2 matching over 12 bases. V gave up 3 bases and J gave up 4 bases; unmatched junction bases: 14. CDR1 and CDR2 (germline): SEHNR, FQNEAQ (reference sequence). The CDR3 totals 19 residues. CDR3 in DNA: TGTGCCAGCAGCTTCAGTATAACTAGCGGGGGGCGGGGCCCAGATACGCAGTATTTT. Its translation is CASSFSITSGGRGPDTQYF.

In this sample, this clonotype turned up many times. This chain links TRBV5-1 with TRBJ2-7; unclear D gene. Germline values: CDR1 SGHRS, CDR2 YFSETQ. The CDR3 has 15 amino acids. The V gene lost 0 bases and the J gene lost 0 bases, with 10 bases spanning the gap. As DNA, the CDR3 is TGCGCCAGCAGCTTGGAACGAGGAAACTCCTACGAGCAGTACTTC. Translating gives CASSLERGNSYEQYF.

V and J are TRBV6-1 and TRBJ2-1; D is unresolved. V lost 3 bases and J lost 12, with 15 bases in between. Per the germline V gene, CDR1 is MNHNS and CDR2 is SASEGT. This CDR3 region has 13 residues. The CDR3 here is CASSERSSQSQFF. The DNA for the CDR3 is TGTGCCAGCAGTGAGAGAAGTTCCCAATCGCAGTTCTTC.

At least ten counts were recorded for this clonotype. The chain joins TRBV12-3 or TRBV12-4 to TRBJ1-4; 9 bases line up with TRBD1. The CDR3 totals 15 residues. V gave up 6 bases and J gave up 3 bases; unmatched junction bases: 5. The CDR3 coding sequence is TGTGCCAGCAGAGCGACAGGGGGTTCTAATGAAAAACTGTTTTTT. Its protein is CASRATGGSNEKLFF.

This clonotype was recorded a few times. This chain joins TRBV19 and TRBJ2-2; the match to TRBD1 covers 7 bases. This CDR3 is built from 13 residues. The germline gives CDR1 LNHDA, CDR2 SQIVND (reference sequence). The junction had 1 base not matched to a gene; V was cut back by 6 bases and J by 3 bases. CDR3 DNA sequence: TGTGCCAGTAGGACAGGGTACACCGGGGAGCTGTTTTTT. Translation: CASRTGYTGELFF.

The rearrangement joins TRBV24-1 to TRBJ2-3, with 12 bases aligning to TRBD1. Germline-derived CDR1 and CDR2 are KGHDR and SFDVKD. J was trimmed by 9 bases and V by 4 bases; bases with no gene match: 10. CDR3 size: 16 residues. Here the CDR3 reads CATSDSSGTGGRTQYF. As DNA, the CDR3 is TGTGCCACCAGTGACTCATCCGGGACAGGGGGCAGGACGCAGTATTTT.

In regard to this clonotype: One end of the junction is discordant with germline, which a read error may explain. The rearrangement links TRBV12-3 or TRBV12-4 to TRBJ1-1, with D unclear. The CDR3 covers 15 residues. The chain's CDR3 is CAGSFSVGFRREAFF. For the CDR3, the DNA is TGTGCCGGCAGTTTCTCCGTCGGATTTCGGCGTGAAGCTTTCTTT.

This clonotype has more than one count but fewer than ten. The chain is built from TRBV13 and TRBJ1-1; TRBD1 matches at 7 bases. The V gene's germline CDR1 is PRHDT and CDR2 FYEKMQ (reference sequence). The ends lost 2 bases at V and 2 bases at J; junction bases unmatched: 11. The CDR3 totals 17 residues. The DNA of the CDR3 is TGTGCCAGCAGCTTACTTGACAGGGTCTTATTAAACACTGAAGCTTTCTTT. This encodes CASSLLDRVLLNTEAFF.

This clonotype came up a few times. This chain uses TRBV5-1 with TRBJ1-2; TRBD1 matches at 12 bases. V gave up 4 bases and J gave up 4 bases; unmatched junction bases: 11. CDR3 length: 17 amino acids. The germline gives CDR1 SGHRS, CDR2 YFSETQ. CDR3 nucleotide sequence: TGCGCCAGCAGCACCGGGACAGGGGGCTTTTCGGTCTATGGCTACACCTTC. Its protein product is CASSTGTGGFSVYGYTF.

This clonotype appeared many times. This chain links TRBV19 with TRBJ2-7; 9 bases line up with TRBD1. The CDR3 extends over 13 amino acids. Per the germline V gene, CDR1 is LNHDA and CDR2 is SQIVND (reference sequence). With 5 bases clipped from V and 6 bases from J, the junction kept 5 bases outside the gene matches. CDR3 coding DNA: TGTGCCAGTAGTCACCGGACAGGGGTCGAGCAGTACTTC. It specifies CASSHRTGVEQYF.

CDR3 residues: CASSQGQGVWDGYTF. In DNA form, the CDR3 reads TGTGCCAGCAGCCAGGGACAGGGGGTATGGGATGGCTACACCTTC. The chain couples TRBV6-1 to TRBJ1-2; TRBD1 matches 11 bases. The germline V gene encodes CDR1 MNHNS and CDR2 SASEGT. Trimming at V came to 6 bases and at J to 6 bases, leaving 9 bases not matched to a gene. This CDR3 contains 15 residues.

The rearrangement uses TRBV20-1 and TRBJ2-3; 9 positions match TRBD1. This CDR3 spans 12 amino acids. The J segment lost 4 bases and the V segment lost 6 bases, leaving 2 bases of the junction unmatched. The V gene's germline CDR1 is DFQATT and CDR2 SNEGSKA (reference sequence). CDR3 protein: CSAYRGPDTQYF. The DNA for the CDR3 is TGCAGTGCGTACAGGGGGCCAGATACGCAGTATTTT.

The chain is built from TRBV11-2 and TRBJ2-2, with D unresolved. This CDR3 spans 15 amino acids. Germline loops: CDR1 SGHAT, CDR2 FQNNGV. V lost 3 bases and J 6 bases, leaving 14 bases between the germline ends. The CDR3 region is CASSFPLGFSGELFF. The CDR3 region has the DNA TGTGCCAGCAGCTTTCCCCTCGGGTTCTCCGGGGAGCTGTTTTTT.

V usage is TRBV7-8 and J usage is TRBJ2-5; TRBD2 matches at 11 bases. Losses at the gene ends were 6 bases for V and 5 bases for J; bases not matched to a gene: 5. The CDR3 has 14 residues. CDR1 SGHVS and CDR2 FQNEAQ come from the germline V gene. DNA of the CDR3: TGTGCCAGCAGACCTATAGCGGGGGGGGAGACCCAGTACTTC. Translating gives CASRPIAGGETQYF.

V and J are TRBV4-1 and TRBJ1-5; D is perhaps TRBD1 (6 bases). From germline, CDR1 is MGHRA and CDR2 YSYEKL. V was shortened by 2 bases and J by 3 bases, with 14 bases between the two germline ends. The CDR3 extends over 16 amino acids. This CDR3 reads CASSQMGQTDNQPQHF. The CDR3 bases are TGCGCCAGCAGCCAAATGGGACAAACCGACAATCAGCCCCAGCATTTT.

This clonotype was observed many times. V gene TRBV7-2 combines with J gene TRBJ2-3, with 9 bases fitting TRBD2. Germline V gene data show CDR1 as SGHTA and CDR2 as FQGNSA. This CDR3 is built from 16 residues. V was clipped by 5 bases and J by 4 bases; unmatched bases: 10. The CDR3 region is CASSPHQRGASDTQYF. CDR3 nucleotide sequence: TGTGCCAGCAGCCCGCACCAGCGGGGGGCCTCAGATACGCAGTATTTT.

The chain uses TRBV9 and TRBJ2-5; TRBD2 aligns across 8 bases. CDR3 size: 18 residues. Germline V gene sequence: CDR1 SGDLS, CDR2 YYNGEE. Trimming at V came to 0 bases and at J to 0 bases, leaving 10 bases not matched to a gene. The CDR3 is CASSVGGSGGPYQETQYF. The CDR3 nucleotides read TGTGCCAGCAGCGTAGGGGGGTCGGGGGGGCCCTACCAAGAGACCCAGTACTTC.

This clonotype occurred many times. The genes are TRBV5-5 and TRBJ1-4; 7 bases are shared with TRBD1. The CDR3 totals 15 residues. The germline gives CDR1 SGHKS, CDR2 YYEKEE (reference sequence). Trimming cost V 0 bases and J 4 bases; bases outside gene matches: 3. The CDR3 sequence: CASSLETGYNEKLFF. The DNA for the CDR3 is TGTGCCAGCAGCTTGGAGACAGGGTATAATGAAAAACTGTTTTTT.